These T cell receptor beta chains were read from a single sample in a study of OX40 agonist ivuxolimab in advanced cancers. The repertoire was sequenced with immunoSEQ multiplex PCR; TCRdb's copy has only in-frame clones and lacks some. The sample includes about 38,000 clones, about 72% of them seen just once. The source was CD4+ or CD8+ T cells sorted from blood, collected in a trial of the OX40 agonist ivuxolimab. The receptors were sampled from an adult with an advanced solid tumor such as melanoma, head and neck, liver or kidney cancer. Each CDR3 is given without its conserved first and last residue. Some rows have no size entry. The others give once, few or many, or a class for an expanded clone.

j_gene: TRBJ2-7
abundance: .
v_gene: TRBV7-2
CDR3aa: ASSLASASYEQY

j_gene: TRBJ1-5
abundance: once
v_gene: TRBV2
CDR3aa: ASTEWGGQPQH

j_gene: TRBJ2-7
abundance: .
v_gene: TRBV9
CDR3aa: ASSVGANALYEQY

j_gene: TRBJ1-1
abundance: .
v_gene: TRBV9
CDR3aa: ASSPQGQYTEAF

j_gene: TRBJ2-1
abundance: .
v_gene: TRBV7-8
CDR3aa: ASSQQYNEQF

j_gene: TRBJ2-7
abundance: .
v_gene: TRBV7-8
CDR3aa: ASSWQGLSYEQY

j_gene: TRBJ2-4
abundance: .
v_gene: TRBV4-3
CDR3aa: ASSQDTSSVKNIQY

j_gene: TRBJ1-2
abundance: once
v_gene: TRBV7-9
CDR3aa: ASSSQLGQGGNYGYT

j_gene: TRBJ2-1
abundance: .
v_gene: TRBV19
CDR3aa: ASTGLAEYNEQF

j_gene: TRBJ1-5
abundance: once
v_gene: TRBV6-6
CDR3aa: ASRGQTNQPQH

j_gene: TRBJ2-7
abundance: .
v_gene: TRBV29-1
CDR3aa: SVRLAGGYEQY

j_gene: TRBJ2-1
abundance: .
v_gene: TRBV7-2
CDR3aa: ASSLGGSGSNEQF

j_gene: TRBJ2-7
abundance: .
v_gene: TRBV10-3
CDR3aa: AIKLAGTGEQY

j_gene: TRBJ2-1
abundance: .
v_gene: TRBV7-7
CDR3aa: ASSSGLAGGNEQF

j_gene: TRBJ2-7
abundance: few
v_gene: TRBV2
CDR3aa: ARGEGSGEQY

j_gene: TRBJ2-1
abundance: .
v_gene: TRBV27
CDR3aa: ASSSQFDEQF

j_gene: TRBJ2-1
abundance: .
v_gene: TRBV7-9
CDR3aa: ASSLPGNEQF

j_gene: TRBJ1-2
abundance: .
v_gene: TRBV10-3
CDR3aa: AISELYHGYT

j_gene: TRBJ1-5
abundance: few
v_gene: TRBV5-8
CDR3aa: ASSRTGNQPQH

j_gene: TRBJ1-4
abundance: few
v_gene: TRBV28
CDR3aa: ASSPRPILVSNEKLF

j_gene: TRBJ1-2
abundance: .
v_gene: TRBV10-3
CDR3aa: AISLPSSYGYT

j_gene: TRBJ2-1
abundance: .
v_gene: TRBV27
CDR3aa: ASSSIGPYNEQF

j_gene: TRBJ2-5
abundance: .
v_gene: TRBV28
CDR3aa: ASSYLERETQY

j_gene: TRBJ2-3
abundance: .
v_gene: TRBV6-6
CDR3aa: ASRSASGGGDTQY

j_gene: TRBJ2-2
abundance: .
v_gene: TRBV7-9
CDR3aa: ASSTETGRGGELF

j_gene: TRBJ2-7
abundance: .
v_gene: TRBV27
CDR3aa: ASSWSTGFYEQY

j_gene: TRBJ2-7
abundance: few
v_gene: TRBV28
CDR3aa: ASIRRLSSYEQY

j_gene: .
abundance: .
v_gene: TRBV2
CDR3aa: ASNPRVGYGEQY

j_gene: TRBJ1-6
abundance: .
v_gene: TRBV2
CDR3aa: ASALEGRNNSPLH

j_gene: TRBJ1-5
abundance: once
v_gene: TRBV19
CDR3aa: ASSATFGTPYYSNQPQH